Presented here are 26 T cell receptor beta chains from one specimen sequenced in a study of shared clonotypes between healthy human individuals. CD45RO-negative cells were positively selected for CCR7, leaving out terminally differentiated effector memory CD45RA+ cells. The method was immunoSEQ multiplex PCR; TCRdb's version includes in-frame clones alone and lacks a portion of them. The data show about 650,000 clones, roughly 96% seen once. Sequences were obtained from naive CD8+ T cells sorted from blood. The receptor source for this set is a woman in her twenties or thirties in good health.

The V gene is TRBV5-1, the J gene TRBJ2-2; 10 nucleotides agree with TRBD1. Germline V gene sequence: CDR1 SGHRS, CDR2 YFSETQ. The CDR3 loop spans 15 amino acids. V dropped 3 bases and J dropped 7; count of bases not matched to a gene: 6. The CDR3 spells CASSSDRGVFGELFF. The CDR3 DNA follows: TGCGCCAGCAGCTCGGACAGGGGGGTCTTCGGGGAGCTGTTTTTT.

CDR3 coding DNA: TGTGCCAGTAGTACCGGCTGGGGACAGGGAGGAAACACCATATATTTT. Translated, it gives CASSTGWGQGGNTIYF. This sequence joins TRBV19 and TRBJ1-3; 9 bases agree with TRBD1. V trimming: 4 bases; J trimming: 4 bases; junction bases outside the gene matches: 8. The CDR3 loop spans 16 amino acids. Germline V gene sequence: CDR1 LNHDA, CDR2 SQIVND (reference sequence).

The V and J genes are TRBV5-5 and TRBJ2-7; D tentatively fits TRBD1 or TRBD2 (5 bases each). The CDR3 extends over 16 amino acids. Trimming took off 0 bases at V and 0 bases at J, with 13 bases between the two ends. Germline V CDR1 and CDR2: SGHKS, YYEKEE (reference sequence). The CDR3 sequence is CASSLASGPLSYEQYF. In DNA, the CDR3 is TGTGCCAGCAGCTTGGCCTCGGGGCCCCTCTCCTACGAGCAGTACTTC. The variable domain in full, with the rest retrieved from reference TRBV5-5 and TRBJ2-7, is DAGVTQSPTHLIKTRGQQVTLRCSPISGHKSVSWYQQVLGQGPQFIFQYYEKEERGRGNFPDRFSARQFPNYSSELNVNALLLGDSALYLCASSLASGPLSYEQYFGPGTRLTVT.

CDR3 in DNA: TGCGCCAGCGGGGGACAAGGAAACACCATATATTTT. This gives the protein CASGGQGNTIYF. The chain is built from TRBV5-1 and TRBJ1-3; a possible D gene is TRBD1 (6 bases). Germline CDR1 reads SGHRS; CDR2 reads YFSETQ. CDR3 length: 12 residues. Trimming left V 7 bases short and J 4 bases short, with 9 bases between. The full variable domain, in which reference TRBV5-1 and TRBJ1-3 provide the parts outside the CDR3, is KAGVTQTPRYLIKTRGQQVTLSCSPISGHRSVSWYQQTPGQGLQFLFEYFSETQRNKGNFPGRFSGRQFSNSRSEMNVSTLELGDSALYLCASGGQGNTIYFGEGSWLTVV.

The V call is TRBV30, the J call TRBJ2-2; TRBD2 aligns across 7 bases. The CDR3 is 13 residues long. Germline CDR1 and CDR2: GTSNPN and SVGIG (reference sequence). V was pared by 4 bases and J by 7 bases, with 6 bases of the junction left unmatched. The CDR3 sequence is CAWKTSVHGELFF. As DNA, the CDR3 is TGTGCCTGGAAAACTAGCGTTCACGGGGAGCTGTTTTTT. The whole variable domain, remainder taken from reference TRBV30 and TRBJ2-2, is SQTIHQWPATLVQPVGSPLSLECTVEGTSNPNLYWYRQAAGRGLQLLFYSVGIGQISSEVPQNLSASRPQDRQFILSSKKLLLSDSGFYLCAWKTSVHGELFFGEGSRLTVL.

CDR3 residues: CAIGNPQSGELFF. CDR3 coding DNA: TGTGCCATCGGGAACCCCCAGTCCGGGGAGCTGTTTTTT. V usage is TRBV10-3 and J usage is TRBJ2-2; unclear D gene. Germline V gene sequence: CDR1 ENHRY, CDR2 SYGVKD. Trimming pared 8 bases from V and 6 bases from J, leaving 13 bases between. This CDR3 is 13 amino acids long.

The chain recombines TRBV28 with TRBJ2-5, with D tentatively TRBD2 (6 bases). This CDR3 contains 16 residues. Germline V gene data show CDR1 as MDHEN and CDR2 as SYDVKM. V lost 1 base and J lost 1, with 13 bases in between. This CDR3 is CASSLFGGSSQETQYF. CDR3 coding DNA: TGTGCCAGCAGTTTATTTGGGGGGTCGAGCCAAGAGACCCAGTACTTC.

The chain recombines TRBV4-2 with TRBJ2-1; no definite D call. Trimming pared 8 bases from V and 8 bases from J, leaving 10 bases between. The CDR3 contains 11 residues. Germline-derived CDR1 and CDR2 are LGHNA and YNFKEQ. The CDR3 loop reads CASSRAHEQFF. CDR3 nucleotides: TGTGCCAGCTCCCGGGCCCATGAGCAGTTCTTC.

The CDR3: CASSFGLAGKETQYF. DNA of the CDR3: TGTGCCAGCAGCTTTGGGCTAGCGGGTAAAGAGACCCAGTACTTC. The V gene is TRBV11-2, the J gene TRBJ2-5; 8 bases match TRBD2. The CDR3 contains 15 residues. Germline CDR1 is SGHAT and CDR2 is FQNNGV. The trim removed 3 bases at V and 3 bases at J, leaving 6 bases unmatched.

Points on this clone: Different DNA sequences within this sample yield the same CDR3. This chain uses TRBV5-6 with TRBJ1-5; a possible D gene is TRBD1 (5 bases). Germline CDR1 SGHDT, CDR2 YYEEEE. The CDR3 runs to 14 residues. The V end was cut by 1 base, the J end by 4 bases, with 9 bases between. CDR3 DNA sequence: TGTGCCAGCAGCTTGTCGGGGGGAAATCAGCCCCAGCATTTT. Translating gives CASSLSGGNQPQHF.

The rearrangement uses TRBV7-9 and TRBJ1-1; 9 bases line up with TRBD1. The CDR3 sequence is 14 residues long. CDR1 and CDR2 (germline): SEHNR, FQNEAQ (reference sequence). V gave up 6 bases and J gave up 4 bases; unmatched junction bases: 6. CDR3 DNA sequence: TGTGCCAGCAGACTCCTGACAGGGGGCACTGAAGCTTTCTTT. Residues: CASRLLTGGTEAFF.

The J gene is TRBJ2-4, the V gene TRBV27, with D possibly matching TRBD2 (6 bases). The germline V and J ends were trimmed by 3 bases and 0 bases, with 9 bases remaining between them. This CDR3 has 15 residues. Germline loops: CDR1 MNHEY, CDR2 SMNVEV (reference sequence). The CDR3 region is CASSFKGLAKNIQYF. As DNA, the CDR3 is TGTGCCAGCAGTTTCAAGGGACTAGCCAAAAACATTCAGTACTTC.

The chain employs TRBV2 and TRBJ1-1; D is possibly TRBD1 (6 bases). CDR1 SNHLY and CDR2 FYNNEI come from the germline V gene. V was clipped by 7 bases and J by 4 bases, with 25 bases between them. The CDR3 extends over 17 amino acids. The CDR3: CASNNRDFRSSGTEAFF. CDR3 DNA: TGTGCCAGCAACAACAGGGATTTTCGGTCCAGCGGCACTGAAGCTTTCTTT.

This clone showed up just once. V gene TRBV19 combines with J gene TRBJ2-5, with a tentative D call TRBD1 (5 bases). The DNA end is a closer match to TRBJ2-7, so the J assignment may be wrong. The CDR3 is 13 amino acids. The germline CDR1 and CDR2 sequences are LNHDA and SQIVND (reference sequence). CDR3 DNA: TGTGCCAGTAGTATCCTGGGGCTGGACGAGCAGTACTTC. Its translation is CASSILGLDEQYF.

Comments on this clone: The same CDR3 can be traced to other DNA sequences in this sample. The chain couples TRBV27 to TRBJ1-5, with TRBD1 matching 8 bases. V dropped 6 bases and J dropped 3; count of bases not matched to a gene: 4. The CDR3 runs to 14 residues. Germline CDR1 reads MNHEY; CDR2 reads SMNVEV (reference sequence). DNA of the CDR3: TGTGCCAGCAGAACAGGGGGGTCCAATCAGCCCCAGCATTTT. It specifies CASRTGGSNQPQHF.

V usage is TRBV28 and J usage is TRBJ2-7, with D possibly TRBD1 on 6 matching bases. V was pared by 7 bases and J by 6 bases, with 19 bases between. From germline, CDR1 is MDHEN and CDR2 SYDVKM. The CDR3 spans 14 residues. CDR3 in amino acids: CASKAGANYIEQYF. CDR3 sequence (DNA): TGTGCCAGCAAGGCAGGGGCCAACTATATCGAGCAGTACTTC. Variable domain in full (rest from reference TRBV28 and TRBJ2-7): DVKVTQSSRYLVKRTGEKVFLECVQDMDHENMFWYRQDPGLGLRLIYFSYDVKMKEKGDIPEGYSVSREKKERFSLILESASTNQTSMYLCASKAGANYIEQYFGPGTRLTVT.

In its sample, this clone was seen once. The chain employs TRBV6-1 and TRBJ2-5; D is possibly TRBD2 (5 bases). Judging by the DNA end, TRBJ2-7 fits better; the J call may be wrong. The CDR3 loop spans 13 amino acids. From germline, CDR1 is MNHNS and CDR2 SASEGT. In DNA form, the CDR3 reads TGTGCCAGCAGTGAACGAGCGGAATACGAGCAGTACTTC. It yields the protein CASSERAEYEQYF.

This chain uses TRBV27 with TRBJ2-7; D unclear. Trimming removed 3 bases at V and 1 base at J, with 10 bases between. The germline V gene has CDR1 MNHEY and CDR2 SMNVEV (reference sequence). The CDR3 runs 14 residues. The CDR3 DNA follows: TGTGCCAGCAGTTTCGGGCCCGAGTCCTACGAGCAGTACTTC. Its translation is CASSFGPESYEQYF.

This chain joins TRBV28 and TRBJ2-7; tentative D call: TRBD2 (5 bases). The CDR3 has 14 amino acids. V lost 3 bases to trimming and J lost 2 bases, with 11 bases between them. In germline, CDR1 is MDHEN, CDR2 SYDVKM. CDR3 protein: CASSFEGEAYEQYF. As DNA, the CDR3 is TGTGCCAGCAGTTTCGAGGGAGAGGCCTACGAGCAGTACTTC.

The chain couples TRBV7-9 to TRBJ2-1; D possibly corresponds to TRBD2 (6 bases). There are 13 residues in the CDR3. The germline V gene has CDR1 SEHNR and CDR2 FQNEAQ (reference sequence). V lost 4 bases and J 3 bases, leaving 7 bases between the germline ends. In DNA, the CDR3 is TGTGCCAGCAGCTATAGCGGCTACAATGAGCAGTTCTTC. Translated, it gives CASSYSGYNEQFF.

The chain couples TRBV7-2 to TRBJ2-3; tentatively, D is TRBD1 or TRBD2 (6 bases each). The length of the CDR3 is 13 residues. The V end was cut by 4 bases, the J end by 6 bases, with 11 bases between. Looked up from germline, CDR1 is SGHTA and CDR2 is FQGNSA. Written as DNA, the CDR3 is TGTGCCAGCAGCTGGCTAGGGGGGGATACGCAGTATTTT. It encodes CASSWLGGDTQYF.

The chain recombines TRBV29-1 with TRBJ2-5; D is uncertain. CDR3 size: 12 residues. Looked up from germline, CDR1 is SQVTM and CDR2 is ANQGSEA. Trimming removed 2 bases from V and 5 bases from J, with 9 bases in between. This CDR3 reads CSVEYSYETQYF. The CDR3 nucleotides are TGCAGCGTTGAATACAGTTACGAGACCCAGTACTTC.

The V call is TRBV5-1, the J call TRBJ1-2; 8 bases map to TRBD1. The CDR3 loop spans 16 amino acids. The V gene end was trimmed by 3 bases and the J gene end by 1 base; junction bases not matched to a gene: 8. In germline, CDR1 is SGHRS, CDR2 YFSETQ. CDR3 protein: CASSWIQGANNYGYTF. CDR3 nucleotide sequence: TGCGCCAGCAGCTGGATCCAGGGGGCAAATAACTATGGCTACACCTTC.

This rearrangement joins TRBV9 to TRBJ2-7; 7 nucleotides line up with TRBD1. Germline lookup yields CDR1 SGDLS and CDR2 YYNGEE. CDR3 size: 14 residues. V lost 3 bases and J lost 4; bases outside the gene matches: 7. CDR3 loop: CASSEGAFSYEQYF. The CDR3 coding sequence is TGTGCCAGCAGCGAGGGGGCCTTCTCGTACGAGCAGTACTTC.

The chain carries TRBV27 and TRBJ2-1, with 10 positions matching TRBD1. CDR3 length: 14 amino acids. Trimming removed 2 bases from V and 8 bases from J; junction bases left unmatched: 3. Looked up from germline, CDR1 is MNHEY and CDR2 is SMNVEV (reference sequence). In DNA, the CDR3 is TGTGCCAGCAGTTTAGGGACAGGGGAGTATGAGCAGTTCTTC. This gives the protein CASSLGTGEYEQFF.

The V call is TRBV27, the J call TRBJ2-2, with D possibly TRBD2 on 6 matching bases. The germline V gene has CDR1 MNHEY and CDR2 SMNVEV (reference sequence). V shed 4 bases and J shed 1 base, with 13 bases lying between them. This CDR3 is built from 16 residues. The CDR3 spells CASSSLSGGNTGELFF. CDR3 coding DNA: TGTGCCAGCAGTTCTCTTAGCGGAGGGAACACCGGGGAGCTGTTTTTT.